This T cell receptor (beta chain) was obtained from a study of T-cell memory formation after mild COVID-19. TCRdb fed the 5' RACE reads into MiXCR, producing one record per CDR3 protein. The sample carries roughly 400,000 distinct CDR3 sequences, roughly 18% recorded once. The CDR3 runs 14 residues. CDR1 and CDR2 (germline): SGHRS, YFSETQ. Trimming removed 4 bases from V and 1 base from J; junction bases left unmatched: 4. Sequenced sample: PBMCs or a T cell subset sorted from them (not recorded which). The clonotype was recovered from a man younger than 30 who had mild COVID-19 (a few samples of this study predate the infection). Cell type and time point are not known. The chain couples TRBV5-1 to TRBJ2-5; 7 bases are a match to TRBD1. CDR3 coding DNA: TGCGCCAGCAGCAACTGGGACAGCCAAGAGACCCAGTACTTC. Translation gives CASSNWDSQETQYF.